These T cell receptor beta chains were read from a single sample in a study of control samples from healthy donors and cancer patients. Produced via immunoSEQ multiplex PCR; TCRdb's table is partial and in-frame only. The sample includes 110,000 to 150,000 clones, roughly 94% of them seen just once. Sequences were obtained from PBMCs. Receptors originate from a man between 60 and 70 years old with colorectal cancer. Both conserved end residues are part of each CDR3. The D gene is left open where the match is weak. Rows give clone size only sometimes, using once, few, many, or a class for an expanded clone.

D gene: -
J gene: TRBJ2-7
CDR3 length: 14
V gene: TRBV18
clone size: -
CDR3 DNA: TGTGCCAGCTCACCACTCGACGGAGCCTACGAGCAGTACTTC
CDR3 protein: CASSPLDGAYEQYF

D gene: -
J gene: TRBJ1-6
CDR3 length: 14
V gene: TRBV10-3
clone size: -
CDR3 DNA: TGTGCCATCAGGGGGACGGCTTCTAATTCACCCCTCCACTTT
CDR3 protein: CAIRGTASNSPLHF

D gene: TRBD1
J gene: TRBJ1-1
CDR3 length: 18
V gene: TRBV9
clone size: once
CDR3 DNA: TGTGCCAGCAGCGTGACCGACGGGACAGGGCCCCTGAACACTGAAGCTTTCTTT
CDR3 protein: CASSVTDGTGPLNTEAFF

D gene: -
J gene: TRBJ2-5
CDR3 length: 16
V gene: TRBV5-1
clone size: -
CDR3 DNA: TGCGCCAGCAGCTTAAGTGGTTGGGGGAACCAAGAGACCCAGTACTTC
CDR3 protein: CASSLSGWGNQETQYF

D gene: -
J gene: TRBJ2-1
CDR3 length: 11
V gene: TRBV2
clone size: -
CDR3 DNA: TGTGCCAGCACCGAGTACAATGAGCAGTTCTTC
CDR3 protein: CASTEYNEQFF

D gene: TRBD1
J gene: TRBJ2-5
CDR3 length: 14
V gene: TRBV19
clone size: -
CDR3 DNA: TGTGCCAGTAGTCCGGGGACAGCACAAGAGACCCAGTACTTC
CDR3 protein: CASSPGTAQETQYF

D gene: TRBD1
J gene: TRBJ2-3
CDR3 length: 14
V gene: TRBV3-1/TRBV3-2
clone size: -
CDR3 DNA: TGTGCCAGCAGACCAGGGGGTCCGGTCGATACGCAGTATTTT
CDR3 protein: CASRPGGPVDTQYF

D gene: -
J gene: TRBJ1-2
CDR3 length: 15
V gene: TRBV19
clone size: -
CDR3 DNA: TGTGCCAGTAGTATAGATACAGGGTTGAACTATGGCTACACCTTC
CDR3 protein: CASSIDTGLNYGYTF

D gene: -
J gene: TRBJ1-1
CDR3 length: 13
V gene: TRBV11-2
clone size: -
CDR3 DNA: TGTGCCAGCAGCTTTGGGGTGGGCACTGAAGCTTTCTTT
CDR3 protein: CASSFGVGTEAFF

D gene: -
J gene: TRBJ2-3
CDR3 length: 15
V gene: TRBV7-9
clone size: -
CDR3 DNA: TGTGCCAGCAGCTCGTCGGGGCAACGCACAGATACGCAGTATTTT
CDR3 protein: CASSSSGQRTDTQYF

D gene: TRBD1
J gene: TRBJ1-1
CDR3 length: 15
V gene: TRBV4-1
clone size: -
CDR3 DNA: TGCGCCAGCAGCCAAGAAGACAGGGGGTACGCTGAAGCTTTCTTT
CDR3 protein: CASSQEDRGYAEAFF

D gene: TRBD1
J gene: TRBJ2-2
CDR3 length: 16
V gene: TRBV27
clone size: -
CDR3 DNA: TGTGCCAGCAGAGACATAGGACAGGGGAACACCGGGGAGCTGTTTTTT
CDR3 protein: CASRDIGQGNTGELFF

D gene: -
J gene: TRBJ1-5
CDR3 length: 15
V gene: TRBV7-2
clone size: -
CDR3 DNA: TGTGCCAGCAGCTTGCAAGAGGGGGGCAATCAGCCCCAGCATTTT
CDR3 protein: CASSLQEGGNQPQHF

D gene: -
J gene: TRBJ2-1
CDR3 length: 13
V gene: TRBV5-8
clone size: once
CDR3 DNA: TGTGCCAGCACCCGGCAATCCTACAATGAGCAGTTCTTC
CDR3 protein: CASTRQSYNEQFF

D gene: TRBD1
J gene: TRBJ1-1
CDR3 length: 15
V gene: TRBV5-1
clone size: -
CDR3 DNA: TGCGCCAGCAGCTCTAGGACAGGCCCGAACACTGAAGCTTTCTTT
CDR3 protein: CASSSRTGPNTEAFF

D gene: -
J gene: TRBJ1-2
CDR3 length: 15
V gene: TRBV7-9
clone size: -
CDR3 DNA: TGTGCCAGCAGCTTAGGAGAGGCAGGGACTTATGGCTACACCTTC
CDR3 protein: CASSLGEAGTYGYTF

D gene: -
J gene: TRBJ2-1
CDR3 length: 11
V gene: TRBV5-1
clone size: -
CDR3 DNA: TGCGCCAGCAGCTTCGGAGGTGAGCAGTTCTTC
CDR3 protein: CASSFGGEQFF

D gene: -
J gene: TRBJ1-6
CDR3 length: 15
V gene: TRBV28
clone size: -
CDR3 DNA: TGTGCCAGCAGTTTACCTGGCAGCTCACCATCACCCCTCCACTTT
CDR3 protein: CASSLPGSSPSPLHF

D gene: TRBD2
J gene: TRBJ2-1
CDR3 length: 15
V gene: TRBV9
clone size: -
CDR3 DNA: TGTGCCAGCAGCCCTAGCGGGGGAGGCTACAATGAGCAGTTCTTC
CDR3 protein: CASSPSGGGYNEQFF

D gene: -
J gene: TRBJ1-5
CDR3 length: 14
V gene: TRBV10-2
clone size: once
CDR3 DNA: TGCGCCAGCAGTGGGAGGGAGGGCAATCAGCCCCAGCATTTT
CDR3 protein: CASSGREGNQPQHF

D gene: -
J gene: TRBJ2-7
CDR3 length: 13
V gene: TRBV4-3
clone size: -
CDR3 DNA: TGCGCCAGCAGCCAAGACAGGAGCTACGAGCAGTACTTC
CDR3 protein: CASSQDRSYEQYF

D gene: -
J gene: TRBJ2-2
CDR3 length: 13
V gene: TRBV3-1/TRBV3-2
clone size: -
CDR3 DNA: TGTGCCAGCAGCCAAGCGGCTTACGGGGAGCTGTTTTTT
CDR3 protein: CASSQAAYGELFF